The entry below describes one TCR beta chain. This clonotype has only one observation. The antigen it binds to is not known. No much larger clone exists at a distance of one base, and base qualities are not known. Just one read gives weak support. The TCR beta CDR3 regions were amplified from RNA transcripts. The first round of RT-PCR for the TCR CDR3 was performed with the HTBI primer set and the Qiagen OneStep RT-PCR kit. A second multiplex PCR round built the libraries, followed by size selection and purification. The libraries were sequenced on an Illumina HiSeq2000 using paired-end 100 bp reads. For the original study's pipeline: SOAPnuke was used to process the raw data, with reads discarded if the reads contained adapters or uncalled bases, had a mean Phred below 15, or lacked an exact constant-primer or identifier match. High-quality paired reads were merged with COPE v1.2.5, and unique nucleotide sequences were defined as clonotypes. Clonotypes were aligned to IMGT TRBV, TRBD and TRBJ reference segments using MiTCR v1.1. Analysis was restricted to V-J combinations with a frequency above 0.0001, which covered just over 98% of repertoires. The TCS score was defined as F50 (clonal expansion) divided by E x V (chaos), with BLOSUM62-based TCRdist calculated between CDR3 peptides within each V-J. Welch's t-statistics and random forest reduced some 510 V-J features to roughly 13, which were used in a naive Bayes classifier (R e1071). The raw public reads went through TCRdb reprocessing: fastp at Q25, MiXCR clone calling, in-frame beta chains kept. Identical CDR3 proteins give one entry, which carries the most common genes and DNA. It is TCRdb's table, rather than the study itself, that gives the V and J calls and clone size. The sample contains roughly 600,000 distinct CDR3 sequences, more than 14% of them found a single time. The top ten clones comprise about 12% of the sample.

The sample belongs to a study of T cells in Graves' hyperthyroidism and ophthalmopathy (dated by TCRdb to between 2017 and 2020). Context from the whole study: Peripheral blood samples were taken at initial diagnosis, before any treatment was given. TCR V-J signatures able to tell the groups apart were searched for in a discovery cohort of 100 patients, of whom approximately 40 had Graves' ophthalmopathy and more than 55 had stable Graves' hyperthyroidism. Prospective prediction of ophthalmopathy was tested in an independent validation cohort of approximately 18 hyperthyroidism patients and 17 patients who later progressed to ophthalmopathy. The 100 discovery patients were randomly divided into training and test sets at a 7:3 ratio. Thyroid tissue and blood T-cell repertoires from roughly six Graves' hyperthyroidism patients were also compared in the study. After blood sampling, hyperthyroidism patients were treated with methimazole at a starting dose of 30 mg daily, and ophthalmopathy patients were treated with high-dose intravenous methylprednisolone. According to the paper, TCR Vbeta CDR3 sequencing was carried out on 135 peripheral blood samples, which came from under 50 ophthalmopathy, around 75 hyperthyroidism and approximately 17 progressor patients. The paper as a whole reports these results and caveats: In validation, the model predicted progression to ophthalmopathy a median of about 5.9 months before onset, with roughly 68% sensitivity and roughly 73% specificity. No statistical method was used to set the sample size in advance, and investigators knew the group allocation. In cross-validation, a model built on a 13 V-J signature told ophthalmopathy apart from stable hyperthyroidism with 87.88% sensitivity and about 81% specificity, and in testing the same model reached 80%/75%. Most expanded thyroid clonotypes (frequency above 0.001) were also detected in blood, a finding suggesting that blood repertoires may reflect thyroid immune responses.

In the ophthalmopathy patients, disease was moderately to severely active, with a Clinical Activity Score of 3 or more, a NOSPECS grade of 4 or more, and a duration of less than 3 months. Patients with uncontrolled infections, other autoimmune diseases, pregnancy or lactation were excluded. Clinical symptoms, serum thyroxine and TRAb, thyroid ultrasound, and orbital computed tomography formed the basis for the diagnoses. Ficoll-Paque density gradient centrifugation was used to isolate PBMCs from approximately 10 ml of fresh peripheral blood. Total RNA was extracted using Trizol reagent, and RNA quality was assessed on an Agilent 2100 Bioanalyzer. The CDR3, from cysteine to phenylalanine, totals 15 residues. Left in the record is the CDR3 DNA by itself, 45 bases read in frame from the first base. Trimming leaves V shorter by 6 bases and J shorter by 0 bases, with the junction holding 4 bases beyond the gene matches. The germline V gene yields MDHEN for CDR1 and SYDVKM for CDR2.

The TCR originated in a woman aged 45 to 65 with Graves' ophthalmopathy. Sequencing was performed on blood. The rearrangement joined TRBV28 to TRBJ2-7; 11 middle bases align to TRBD1. Read as DNA, the sequence is TGTGCCAGCAGGACCGGGACAGGGGGCTCCTACGAGCAGTACTTC. It translates as CASRTGTGGSYEQYF.